These 24 T cell receptor beta chains were all obtained from the same sample, sequenced in a study of blood T cell repertoires in COVID-19. Using immunoSEQ multiplex PCR, the repertoire was profiled, and TCRdb retains in-frame clones only, with some absent. The sample records approximately 230,000 clones, 85% to 90% being singletons. Sequenced sample: PBMCs or T cells enriched from blood (not recorded which). The source is a woman between 50 and 59 years old with acute COVID-19.

The CDR3 sequence: CASSQVGGNEQFF. In DNA, the CDR3 is TGTGCCAGCAGCCAAGTTGGCGGGAATGAGCAGTTCTTC. The chain combines TRBV4-2 with TRBJ2-1, with D perhaps TRBD2 (5 bases). Trimming stripped 1 base from V and 7 bases from J, with 8 bases between. Germline V gene lookup returns CDR1 LGHNA and CDR2 YNFKEQ. The CDR3 spans 13 residues.

The chain is built from TRBV2 and TRBJ2-7; 8 bases are a match to TRBD1. CDR3 size: 11 residues. Germline V gives CDR1 SNHLY, CDR2 FYNNEI. V dropped 4 bases and J dropped 12; count of bases not matched to a gene: 5. In DNA, the CDR3 is TGTGCCAGCAGTGGTAGGGACAGGTTGTACTTC. Its translation is CASSGRDRLYF.

This rearrangement joins TRBV2 to TRBJ2-1, with no clear D. Looked up from germline, CDR1 is SNHLY and CDR2 is FYNNEI. The V gene lost 8 bases and the J gene lost 3 bases, with 11 bases spanning the gap. The CDR3 has 13 amino acids. CDR3 in DNA: TGTGCCAGCTTTCGCGGAGACTACAATGAGCAGTTCTTC. Translation gives CASFRGDYNEQFF.

This clone was observed a single time. In DNA, the CDR3 is TGTGCCAGCAGCCCGTTGAGACAGGCTGGAAACACCATATATTTT. The encoded protein is CASSPLRQAGNTIYF. The J gene is TRBJ1-3, the V gene TRBV14, with D tentatively TRBD1 (6 bases). Germline values: CDR1 SGHDN, CDR2 FVKESK. Trimming took off 4 bases at V and 2 bases at J, with 12 bases between the two ends. The CDR3 spans 15 residues. Filled out from reference TRBV14 and TRBJ1-3, the complete variable domain reads EAGVTQFPSHSVIEKGQTVTLRCDPISGHDNLYWYRRVMGKEIKFLLHFVKESKQDESGMPNNRFLAERTGGTYSTLKVQPAELEDSGVYFCASSPLRQAGNTIYFGEGSWLTVV.

The rearrangement joins TRBV30 to TRBJ1-1, with unresolved D. The CDR3 runs to 11 residues. Germline V lookup: CDR1 GTSNPN, CDR2 SVGIG (reference sequence). Trimming took off 5 bases at V and 1 base at J, with 5 bases between the two ends. The chain's CDR3 is CAWGRNTEAFF. CDR3 in DNA: TGTGCCTGGGGACGGAACACTGAAGCTTTCTTT.

V usage is TRBV5-1 and J usage is TRBJ2-3, with 11 bases aligning to TRBD2. This CDR3 contains 16 residues. Germline V lookup: CDR1 SGHRS, CDR2 YFSETQ. V lost 0 bases, J lost 2 bases, and 2 bases stayed unmatched. The CDR3 spells CASSLGTSGPTDTQYF. CDR3 DNA: TGCGCCAGCAGCTTGGGGACTAGCGGGCCCACAGATACGCAGTATTTT.

The chain recombines TRBV9 with TRBJ2-1; D may be TRBD2 (6 bases). Trimming took off 3 bases at V and 10 bases at J, with 11 bases between the two ends. CDR1 and CDR2 from the germline V gene are SGDLS and YYNGEE. CDR3 length equals 12 residues. CDR3 bases: TGTGCCAGCAGCGCGCCGGAGGGCGAGCAGTTCTTC. It codes for CASSAPEGEQFF.

This chain uses TRBV29-1 with TRBJ1-2, with 10 bases fitting TRBD1. CDR3 length equals 12 residues. The V segment lost 4 bases and the J segment 6 bases; nucleotides outside the gene matches: 2. Germline V gene sequence: CDR1 SQVTM, CDR2 ANQGSEA. In DNA form, the CDR3 reads TGCAGCGTTGTAGGGACAGGGGATGGCTACACCTTC. It encodes CSVVGTGDGYTF.

This sequence joins TRBV14 and TRBJ1-2; D unclear. Germline V gene data show CDR1 as SGHDN and CDR2 as FVKESK. V gave up 2 bases and J gave up 2 bases, with 6 bases separating them. The CDR3 covers 13 residues. The CDR3 reads CASSQNINYGYTF. CDR3 DNA sequence: TGTGCCAGCAGCCAAAACATCAACTATGGCTACACCTTC.

This chain joins TRBV7-6 and TRBJ2-2; 10 bases align to TRBD2. The V gene end was trimmed by 0 bases and the J gene end by 1 base; junction bases not matched to a gene: 5. The CDR3 sequence is 18 residues long. Germline V CDR1 and CDR2: SGHVS, FNYEAQ. The CDR3 nucleotides are TGTGCCAGCAGCTTAGCGCCCAGCGGGGGGGGGAACACCGGGGAGCTGTTTTTT. Translated, it gives CASSLAPSGGGNTGELFF.

Written as DNA, the CDR3 is TGTGCCAGCAGCTCTCCAGGGCACACTGAAGCTTTCTTT. It translates to CASSSPGHTEAFF. J is TRBJ1-1 and V is TRBV7-3; a possible D gene is TRBD1 (5 bases). This CDR3 is 13 amino acids long. The germline gives CDR1 SGHTA, CDR2 FQGTGA. Trimming cost V 4 bases and J 3 bases, with 9 bases left between them.

The V and J genes are TRBV2 and TRBJ1-3; the D gene is possibly TRBD1 (6 bases). The V end lost 5 bases, the J end lost 0 bases, and 8 bases lay between the germline ends. This CDR3 region has 14 residues. Looked up from germline, CDR1 is SNHLY and CDR2 is FYNNEI. For the CDR3, the DNA is TGTGCCAGCAGTACAGGGCTCTCTGGAAACACCATATATTTT. It codes for CASSTGLSGNTIYF.

The rearrangement uses TRBV27 and TRBJ2-3, with 9 nucleotides matching TRBD2. Per germline, CDR1 MNHEY and CDR2 SMNVEV (reference sequence). The J segment lost 2 bases and the V segment lost 6 bases, leaving 3 bases of the junction unmatched. This CDR3 contains 14 residues. The CDR3 DNA reads as TGTGCCAGCAGCGGACTAGCGCTCACAGATACGCAGTATTTT. Translating gives CASSGLALTDTQYF.

Turning to this clone: This sample includes further DNA sequences coding for the same CDR3. The V gene is TRBV28, the J gene TRBJ1-2; TRBD1 might be the D (6 bases). V was cut by 6 bases and J by 3 bases, with 11 bases left in between. The CDR3 extends over 13 amino acids. The V gene's germline CDR1 is MDHEN and CDR2 SYDVKM. The CDR3 loop reads CASRLTGYYGYTF. The CDR3 coding sequence is TGTGCCAGCAGACTAACAGGGTACTATGGCTACACCTTC.

The chain is built from TRBV15 and TRBJ1-5; TRBD1 matches 8 bases. The CDR3 is made up of 17 amino acids. J was trimmed by 4 bases and V by 0 bases; bases with no gene match: 8. CDR1 is LNHNV, CDR2 YYDKDF, per germline (reference sequence). In DNA form, the CDR3 reads TGTGCCACCAGCAGAGATGCCGGGACAGGTCGTAATCAGCCCCAGCATTTT. Amino acids: CATSRDAGTGRNQPQHF.

The chain is built from TRBV7-9 and TRBJ2-1, with TRBD1 matching over 8 bases. After removal of 6 bases from V and 0 bases from J, the junction contained 13 bases not matched to a gene. Germline assignment: CDR1 SEHNR and CDR2 FQNEAQ (reference sequence). CDR3 length: 18 amino acids. CDR3 region: CASSSGTGGRSSYNEQFF. The CDR3 DNA reads TGTGCCAGCAGTTCCGGGACAGGAGGACGTAGCTCCTACAATGAGCAGTTCTTC.

V is TRBV30 and J is TRBJ1-4; D call uncertain. The CDR3 runs to 14 residues. V lost 0 bases and J 5 bases, leaving 10 bases between the germline ends. The V gene's germline CDR1 is GTSNPN and CDR2 SVGIG (reference sequence). CDR3 nucleotides: TGTGCCTGGAGTGTACTTCCACAGAATGAAAAACTGTTTTTT. Amino acids: CAWSVLPQNEKLFF. Variable domain in full (rest from reference TRBV30 and TRBJ1-4): SQTIHQWPATLVQPVGSPLSLECTVEGTSNPNLYWYRQAAGRGLQLLFYSVGIGQISSEVPQNLSASRPQDRQFILSSKKLLLSDSGFYLCAWSVLPQNEKLFFGSGTQLSVL.

The chain combines TRBV28 with TRBJ2-1; TRBD1 aligns across 8 bases. The CDR3 consists of 14 residues. After removal of 6 bases from V and 6 bases from J, the junction contained 7 bases not matched to a gene. CDR1 is MDHEN, CDR2 SYDVKM, per germline. The chain's CDR3 is CASSLMTGVNEQFF. CDR3 nucleotides: TGTGCCAGCAGCCTAATGACAGGGGTCAATGAGCAGTTCTTC.

V usage is TRBV9 and J usage is TRBJ2-1, with 11 nucleotides matching TRBD1. This CDR3 is built from 13 residues. The germline V gene encodes CDR1 SGDLS and CDR2 YYNGEE. The J segment lost 4 bases and the V segment lost 7 bases, leaving 1 base of the junction unmatched. The CDR3 DNA reads TGTGCCAGCGGGACAGGGGGATACAATGAGCAGTTCTTC. It codes for CASGTGGYNEQFF.

This chain uses TRBV2 with TRBJ1-4, with D tentatively TRBD1 (5 bases). V was pared by 4 bases and J by 7 bases, with 16 bases between. From germline, CDR1 is SNHLY and CDR2 FYNNEI. This CDR3 spans 15 amino acids. The CDR3 is CASSGLGGAREKLFF. CDR3 sequence (DNA): TGTGCCAGCAGTGGATTAGGTGGGGCTCGTGAAAAACTGTTTTTT.

The sample holds a few counts of this clone. The rearrangement uses TRBV7-9 and TRBJ1-1; no clear D gene. The germline V gene has CDR1 SEHNR and CDR2 FQNEAQ (reference sequence). Trimming shortened V by 5 bases and J by 5 bases, and 12 bases separated the two germline ends. The CDR3 covers 13 residues. Here the CDR3 DNA reads TGTGCCAGCAGCGAACAGTCAAGGACTGAAGCTTTCTTT. It codes for CASSEQSRTEAFF.

The V and J genes are TRBV6-5 and TRBJ2-7; 8 bases map to TRBD1. This CDR3 comprises 15 residues. CDR1 is MNHEY, CDR2 SVGAGI, per germline. V was clipped by 6 bases and J by 0 bases; unmatched bases: 7. For the CDR3, the DNA is TGTGCCAGCAGGTCCCGGACAGGGAGCTCCTACGAGCAGTACTTC. Protein product: CASRSRTGSSYEQYF.

The V call is TRBV25-1, the J call TRBJ1-3; D perhaps matches TRBD1 (6 bases). Trimming took off 5 bases at V and 0 bases at J, with 11 bases between the two ends. The CDR3 runs 15 residues. Germline lookup yields CDR1 MGHDK and CDR2 SYGVNS. CDR3 DNA: TGTGCCAGCAGTCCCGGGACATACTCTGGAAACACCATATATTTT. Protein product: CASSPGTYSGNTIYF.

This chain connects TRBV7-6 to TRBJ1-6; 7 bases are shared with TRBD1. The CDR3 length is 15 residues. After removal of 1 base from V and 6 bases from J, the junction contained 3 bases not matched to a gene. Germline lookup yields CDR1 SGHVS and CDR2 FNYEAQ. CDR3 coding DNA: TGTGCCAGCAGCTTAGGGGGACAGATTAATTCACCCCTCCACTTT. The encoded protein is CASSLGGQINSPLHF.